This TCR beta chain was documented in a study of blood T cell repertoires in COVID-19. Study as a whole: COVID-19 samples collected from the United States, Italy and Spain covered acute and convalescent phases. Sample material is recorded as cDNA or gDNA derived from T cells, B-cell-depleted T cells, or PBMCs.

Per the study methods: The assay estimated nucleated cells by amplifying reference gene primers. This table comes from immunoSEQ multiplex PCR, and its TCRdb copy is limited to in-frame clones, with some not included. V and J calls and clone size are given by that table; D and trimming were obtained from the DNA. The sample shows under 250,000 clones, just under 85% of them seen only once. The clonotype originates from a woman in her sixties with active or convalescent COVID-19. The sequenced material came from peripheral blood.

The CDR3 sequence is CASSGTSGGAGGETQYF. DNA of the CDR3: TGTGCCAGCTCCGGGACTAGCGGGGGGGCCGGGGGAGAGACCCAGTACTTC. The chain joins TRBV19 to TRBJ2-5; TRBD2 aligns across 16 bases. Per germline, CDR1 LNHDA and CDR2 SQIVND (reference sequence). The CDR3 is made up of 17 amino acids. J lost 4 bases, V lost 9 bases, and 11 bases had no gene match.